The 2 T cell receptor beta chains listed next were all sequenced from one sample in a study of blood T cell repertoires in COVID-19. Assay: immunoSEQ multiplex PCR; the TCRdb copy retains only in-frame clones and omits some. The repertoire includes just over 150,000 clones, approximately 92% of them detected once, and about 5.3% sits in the top ten. Sequenced sample: peripheral blood. The receptor source for this set is a man aged 25-45 years with COVID-19, enrolled during active disease.

The chain joins TRBV10-3 to TRBJ2-2; the D is unclear. V gave up 4 bases and J gave up 6 bases, with 15 bases separating them. The CDR3 extends over 15 amino acids. Germline V lookup: CDR1 ENHRY, CDR2 SYGVKD. CDR3 residues: CAISGRLSAAGELFF. CDR3 in DNA: TGTGCCATCAGTGGTCGTTTAAGCGCCGCCGGGGAGCTGTTTTTT.

The chain links TRBV28 to TRBJ2-7, with 8 nucleotides matching TRBD1. Trimming at V came to 6 bases and at J to 3 bases, leaving 7 bases not matched to a gene. Per germline, CDR1 MDHEN and CDR2 SYDVKM. The length of the CDR3 is 14 residues. In DNA form, the CDR3 reads TGTGCCAGCAGCGGGACAGGAGGGCTCTACGAGCAGTACTTC. It encodes CASSGTGGLYEQYF.